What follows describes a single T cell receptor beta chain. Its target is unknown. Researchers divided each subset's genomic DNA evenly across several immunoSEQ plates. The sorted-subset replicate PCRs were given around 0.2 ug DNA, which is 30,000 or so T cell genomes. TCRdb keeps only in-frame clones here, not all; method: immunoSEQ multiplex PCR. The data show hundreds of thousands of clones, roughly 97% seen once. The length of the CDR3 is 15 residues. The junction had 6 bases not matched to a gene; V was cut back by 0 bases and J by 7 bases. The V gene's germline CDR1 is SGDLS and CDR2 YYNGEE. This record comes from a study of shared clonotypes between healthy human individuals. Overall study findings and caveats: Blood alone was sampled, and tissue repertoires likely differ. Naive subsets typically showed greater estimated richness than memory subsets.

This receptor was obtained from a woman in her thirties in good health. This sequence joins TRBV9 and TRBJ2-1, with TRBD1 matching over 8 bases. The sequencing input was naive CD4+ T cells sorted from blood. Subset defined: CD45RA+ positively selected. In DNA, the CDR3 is TGTGCCAGCAGCGTAGGAAGACAGGGGCCTAATGAGCAGTTCTTC. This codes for CASSVGRQGPNEQFF. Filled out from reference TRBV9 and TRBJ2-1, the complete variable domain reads DSGVTQTPKHLITATGQRVTLRCSPRSGDLSVYWYQQSLDQGLQFLIQYYNGEERAKGNILERFSAQQFPDLHSELNLSSLELGDSALYFCASSVGRQGPNEQFFGPGTRLTVL.